Described below is a single TCR beta chain sequence and its context. The CDR3 has 16 amino acids. Trimming shortened V by 5 bases and J by 5 bases, and 16 bases separated the two germline ends. Germline CDR1 is SGHVS and CDR2 is FQNEAQ. The data were taken from a study of blood T cell repertoires in COVID-19. Only in-frame clones appear in the TCRdb table, and some are missing; sequencing was by immunoSEQ multiplex PCR. Here the sample spans roughly 380,000 clones, about nine tenths being singletons. Sequenced: peripheral blood. This clonotype was obtained from a woman between 55 and 75 years old with COVID-19, enrolled during active disease. The rearrangement joins TRBV7-8 to TRBJ1-6; D not certain. CDR3: CASSADPRGNNSPLHF. Written as DNA, the CDR3 is TGTGCCAGCAGCGCAGACCCGCGGGGTAATAATTCACCCCTCCACTTT.